Detailed here is one T cell receptor (beta chain). Its antigen is not known. Among the donors, all were healthy bone marrow donors. Whereas donors were nominally healthy upon sampling, unrecorded immune exposures were probable. The data stem from a study of cytomegalovirus exposure and HLA in healthy donors. Study-level findings and limits: TCR beta V- and J-gene trimming, according to a later analysis, was linked to a missense DCLRE1C variant. Equally common other TCR beta chains were less clonally expanded than HLA-associated ones, a later analysis found.

Use of 60 Vbeta and 13 Jbeta primers characterized the PCR. Measured with immunoSEQ multiplex PCR; TCRdb has only the in-frame clones, and not every one. Among about 270,000 clones listed, just over 70% were seen once. This CDR3 contains 15 residues. V was pared by 1 base and J by 7 bases, with 10 bases of the junction left unmatched. CDR1 and CDR2 from the germline V gene are MDHEN and SYDVKM. This receptor was identified in a female donor in good health and CMV-seronegative. Sample: PBMCs. The V gene is TRBV28, the J gene TRBJ2-7; 7 positions match TRBD2. The CDR3 DNA sequence: TGTGCCAGCAGTTTATCCCCAGCGGGGAGAGAGGAGCAGTACTTC. It encodes CASSLSPAGREEQYF.